A single sample is the source of the 19 T cell receptor beta chains below, sequenced in a study of blood T cell repertoires in COVID-19. Measured with immunoSEQ multiplex PCR; TCRdb has only the in-frame clones, and not every one. Altogether about 100,000 clones are present, roughly 84% being singletons, with the ten largest covering around 13%. Sequencing was done on a sample of peripheral blood. The receptors were sampled from a human donor in a cohort sampled during active COVID-19.

This clone came up a few times. The chain couples TRBV5-1 to TRBJ1-6, with 10 bases lining up with TRBD1. This CDR3 has 16 amino acids. Per the germline V gene, CDR1 is SGHRS and CDR2 is YFSETQ. The J segment lost 7 bases and the V segment lost 5 bases, leaving 9 bases of the junction unmatched. The CDR3 protein is CASRQTGGAGNSPLHF. CDR3 sequence (DNA): TGCGCCAGCAGGCAGACAGGGGGCGCAGGGAATTCACCCCTCCACTTT.

The CDR3 coding sequence is TGTGCCAGCAGTTTGGGCAGGGGAGGCAATCAGCCCCAGCATTTT. Amino acid sequence: CASSLGRGGNQPQHF. The V gene is TRBV27, the J gene TRBJ1-5; a weak D match, TRBD1 (6 bases). Germline CDR1 MNHEY, CDR2 SMNVEV (reference sequence). The length of the CDR3 is 15 residues. V lost 3 bases and J lost 2, with 11 bases in between.

A remark on this clone: Other DNA sequences in the sample encode the same CDR3. The chain links TRBV6-2 or TRBV6-3 to TRBJ2-1, with 14 bases matching TRBD2. Germline V lookup: CDR1 MNHEY, CDR2 SVGEGT. The junction had 2 bases not matched to a gene; V was cut back by 0 bases and J by 4 bases. This CDR3 spans 17 amino acids. CDR3 DNA: TGTGCCAGCAGTTACTCGGGACTAGCGGGAGTATACAATGAGCAGTTCTTC. It codes for CASSYSGLAGVYNEQFF.

V and J are TRBV5-1 and TRBJ1-3; D remains unclear. Germline V gives CDR1 SGHRS, CDR2 YFSETQ. The germline V and J ends were trimmed by 0 bases and 2 bases, with 9 bases remaining between them. The CDR3 is 15 residues long. The CDR3 DNA reads as TGCGCCAGCAGCTTGGCCGGGAATACTGGAAACACCATATATTTT. Protein sequence: CASSLAGNTGNTIYF. Using reference TRBV5-1 and TRBJ1-3 for the parts outside the CDR3, the full variable domain is KAGVTQTPRYLIKTRGQQVTLSCSPISGHRSVSWYQQTPGQGLQFLFEYFSETQRNKGNFPGRFSGRQFSNSRSEMNVSTLELGDSALYLCASSLAGNTGNTIYFGEGSWLTVV.

The chain is built from TRBV6-1 and TRBJ2-3; 10 nucleotides agree with TRBD2. Germline CDR1 is MNHNS and CDR2 is SASEGT. CDR3 length: 16 amino acids. V shed 3 bases, J shed 4 bases, and the junction held 7 bases outside the gene matches. The chain's CDR3 is CASSDFSGRFPDTQYF. CDR3 nucleotides: TGTGCCAGCAGTGACTTTAGCGGGAGGTTCCCAGATACGCAGTATTTT.

The chain employs TRBV5-4 and TRBJ1-2, with D unclear. Germline-derived CDR1 and CDR2 are SGHNT and YYREEE (reference sequence). V lost 4 bases and J 4 bases, leaving 14 bases between the germline ends. This CDR3 has 14 amino acids. The CDR3 coding sequence is TGTGCCAGCAGCCCGTGGCGGGGAGGCTATGGCTACACCTTC. Residues: CASSPWRGGYGYTF.

The gene calls are TRBV7-2 and TRBJ2-7; D is undetermined. Germline V gene data show CDR1 as SGHTA and CDR2 as FQGNSA. V was cut by 4 bases and J by 4 bases, with 8 bases left in between. The CDR3 is made up of 12 amino acids. The CDR3: CASSSTQYEQYF. The CDR3, as DNA: TGTGCCAGCAGCTCAACTCAATACGAGCAGTACTTC.

The V gene is TRBV7-2, the J gene TRBJ2-7, with 11 bases aligning to TRBD2. Germline-derived CDR1 and CDR2 are SGHTA and FQGNSA. This CDR3 region has 15 residues. Losses at the gene ends were 4 bases for V and 4 bases for J; bases not matched to a gene: 6. The CDR3 nucleotides read TGTGCCAGCAGCTCGGTAGCGGGAGGGAAGTACGAGCAGTACTTC. This codes for CASSSVAGGKYEQYF.

The chain uses TRBV6-5 and TRBJ1-1; TRBD1 agrees at 9 bases. Germline trimming cut 2 bases from V and 5 bases from J; bases unmatched to any gene: 6. Per germline, CDR1 MNHEY and CDR2 SVGAGI. The CDR3 loop spans 15 amino acids. CDR3 nucleotide sequence: TGTGCCAGCAGTTACACCCCGACAGGGGGGACTGAAGCTTTCTTT. Residues: CASSYTPTGGTEAFF.

The chain carries TRBV19 and TRBJ2-2; 9 bases fit TRBD1. Losses at the gene ends were 7 bases for V and 6 bases for J; bases not matched to a gene: 6. This CDR3 is 14 amino acids long. Germline V gene data show CDR1 as LNHDA and CDR2 as SQIVND (reference sequence). This chain's CDR3 is CASKTGGPAGELFF. As DNA, the CDR3 is TGTGCCAGTAAGACAGGGGGTCCGGCCGGGGAGCTGTTTTTT.

This chain uses TRBV7-2 with TRBJ2-3, with TRBD2 matching over 12 bases. CDR1 and CDR2 from the germline V gene are SGHTA and FQGNSA. With V trimmed by 2 bases and J by 4 bases, 7 bases remained unmatched. The CDR3 has 17 amino acids. CDR3 in DNA: TGTGCCAGCAGCTTAAGACTAGCGGGAGTCGAGGCAGATACGCAGTATTTT. Protein: CASSLRLAGVEADTQYF.

This sequence joins TRBV30 and TRBJ2-7; 10 bases are shared with TRBD2. The V segment lost 3 bases and the J segment 11 bases; nucleotides outside the gene matches: 4. Germline V gives CDR1 GTSNPN, CDR2 SVGIG (reference sequence). This CDR3 region has 11 residues. DNA for the CDR3: TGTGCCTGGAGGCTTAGCGGGAGGAAGTACTTC. Its translation is CAWRLSGRKYF.

The chain joins TRBV30 to TRBJ2-5, with 7 nucleotides matching TRBD1. This CDR3 has 14 amino acids. Per the germline V gene, CDR1 is GTSNPN and CDR2 is SVGIG (reference sequence). V dropped 5 bases and J dropped 5; count of bases not matched to a gene: 11. CDR3 DNA: TGTGCCTGGGGGGGACAGATCCTTTGGGAGACCCAGTACTTC. It yields the protein CAWGGQILWETQYF.

This clone was detected only once. V is TRBV19 and J is TRBJ2-1, with 8 bases that match TRBD2. From germline, CDR1 is LNHDA and CDR2 SQIVND (reference sequence). The CDR3 covers 15 residues. V shed 1 base and J 5 bases; nucleotides not matched to a gene: 4. Here the CDR3 DNA reads TGTGCCAGTAGTATAGCAGGCGGGGGGAACAATGAGCAGTTCTTC. This sequence encodes CASSIAGGGNNEQFF. Full variable domain (outside the CDR3, taken from reference TRBV19 and TRBJ2-1): DGGITQSPKYLFRKEGQNVTLSCEQNLNHDAMYWYRQDPGQGLRLIYYSQIVNDFQKGDIAEGYSVSREKKESFPLTVTSAQKNPTAFYLCASSIAGGGNNEQFFGPGTRLTVL.

The rearrangement links TRBV20-1 to TRBJ1-2; perhaps TRBD1 as D (5 bases). Trimming cost V 3 bases and J 3 bases, with 8 bases left between them. CDR1 is DFQATT and CDR2 is SNEGSKA in the germline V gene (reference sequence). The CDR3 spans 12 residues. CDR3 in amino acids: CSASDRYYGYTF. CDR3 nucleotides: TGCAGTGCTAGTGACAGATACTATGGCTACACCTTC.

V usage is TRBV5-1 and J usage is TRBJ2-7; D perhaps matches TRBD1 (6 bases). The V end lost 3 bases, the J end lost 6 bases, and 13 bases lay between the germline ends. The CDR3 length is 13 residues. Germline lookup yields CDR1 SGHRS and CDR2 YFSETQ. CDR3 DNA sequence: TGCGCCAGCAGCTCTTCAGGGGTAACCGAGCAGTACTTC. It codes for CASSSSGVTEQYF.

To note about this clone: At one end, the junction sequence differs from germline, possibly due to a read error. The rearrangement links TRBV30 to TRBJ2-1; TRBD2 matches 13 bases. The CDR3 has 16 residues. The germline V gene has CDR1 GTSNPN and CDR2 SVGIG (reference sequence). CDR3 protein: CAWSGGPSGLAGERFF. DNA of the CDR3: TGTGCCTGGAGTGGTGGTCCATCAGGACTAGCGGGAGAGCGGTTCTTC.

This clone was picked up a small number of times. The rearrangement joins TRBV7-2 to TRBJ2-7; possible D gene TRBD1, 6 bases. Germline lookup yields CDR1 SGHTA and CDR2 FQGNSA. The ends were cut back, 3 bases at V and 7 bases at J, with 22 bases in the middle. This CDR3 contains 16 residues. The CDR3 nucleotides are TGTGCCAGCAGCTTGGGGTCAGGGGCCACCTCAGGTGAGCAGTACTTC. Amino acids: CASSLGSGATSGEQYF.

The V call is TRBV4-3, the J call TRBJ2-7, with 8 positions matching TRBD1. This CDR3 has 19 amino acids. V lost 1 base and J lost 3; bases outside the gene matches: 17. Germline V gives CDR1 LGHNA, CDR2 YSLEER. DNA for the CDR3: TGCGCCAGCAGCCAAGGGCTAACCTCTTCCGGGACAGGTTACTACGAGCAGTACTTC. It codes for CASSQGLTSSGTGYYEQYF.